Sequencing of this T cell receptor beta chain was carried out in a study of radiation and T cells in renal cell carcinoma. Background on the study: Nephrectomy followed 15 Gy stereotactic body radiation by 4 weeks.

In this sample, this clone turned up once. CDR3 size: 15 residues. J gave up 6 bases and V 8 bases, and 14 bases lay outside the gene matches. The germline V gene has CDR1 SNHLY and CDR2 FYNNEI. Assay used: immunoSEQ multiplex PCR; TCRdb lists only in-frame clones, some missing. This sample has about 150,000 clones, with around 90% found just once. Documented time point: blood 2 weeks post-SBRT. Specified treatment: 15 Gy SBRT to primary tumor, nephrectomy 4 weeks later. The V and J genes are TRBV2 and TRBJ2-3, with TRBD1 matching 7 bases. Sequenced here: blood, sampled from a patient whose treatment included radiotherapy and nephrectomy. The receptor was isolated from a woman aged 45-65 years with renal cell carcinoma. The DNA for the CDR3 is TGTGCCAGCCTAGACAGGGATATCTTCTCGGATACGCAGTATTTT. Its translation is CASLDRDIFSDTQYF.